This is a list of T cell receptor beta chains from one sample in a study of cytomegalovirus exposure and HLA in healthy donors. The table came from immunoSEQ multiplex PCR; TCRdb's copy has only in-frame clones and leaves some out. Here the sample spans about 82,000 clones, around 68% being singletons. The sample was PBMCs. Receptors were obtained from a middle-aged man in good health and CMV-seropositive. The CDR3 runs from the conserved cysteine through the conserved F or W. Fields, in order: V gene, clone size, J gene, D gene, CDR3 DNA, CDR3 protein. D genes are given only for firm matches. Only some rows state a clone size, as once, few, many or a class for expanded clones.

>TRBV4-2|few|TRBJ2-2|TRBD1
TGTGCCAGCAGCCAAGTTGGGACAGGGGATACCGGGGAGCTGTTTTTT
CASSQVGTGDTGELFF
>TRBV29-1|.|TRBJ1-3|.
TGCAGCGTTGAAGGGGGGGAAAACACCATATATTTT
CSVEGGENTIYF
>TRBV10-3|.|TRBJ2-7|TRBD2
TGTGCCATCAGTGGTCGGGAGGGCCTCGGGGAGCAGTACTTC
CAISGREGLGEQYF
>TRBV4-3|.|TRBJ2-7|.
TGCGCCAGCAGCCAAGACCTCGAGGGAGGTCGGCCCTACGAGCAGTACTTC
CASSQDLEGGRPYEQYF
>TRBV6-5|.|TRBJ1-1|.
TGTGCCAGCACCCCCCGGGGTCTGTTGGGGGGAGCTTTCTTT
CASTPRGLLGGAFF
>TRBV28|.|TRBJ2-7|TRBD1
TGTGCCAGCAGTGACAGGGTCTACGAGCAGTACTTC
CASSDRVYEQYF
>TRBV2|.|TRBJ2-6|TRBD1
TGTGCCAGCAGCGAGAAGGGACAGGTAGGGGCCAACGTCCTGACTTTC
CASSEKGQVGANVLTF
>TRBV29-1|.|TRBJ2-4|TRBD1
TGCAGCGTTGAAGTCCAGGGGGCAGGAAACATTCAGTACTTC
CSVEVQGAGNIQYF
>TRBV30|.|TRBJ2-1|TRBD1
TGTGCCGGCGAGGCGGGACAGGGGATCTACAATGAGCAGTTCTTC
CAGEAGQGIYNEQFF
>TRBV10-2|.|TRBJ2-7|TRBD2
TGCGCCAGCAGTCCGGGACTAGCGGGAGAAGAGCAGTACTTC
CASSPGLAGEEQYF
>TRBV27|.|TRBJ2-7|.
TGTGCCAGCAGCCCGGGTAACAGGGCTGATTCCTACGAGCAGTACTTC
CASSPGNRADSYEQYF
>TRBV19|.|TRBJ1-2|.
TGTGCCAGTAGTATAATTTTGGGCGCAGGTGGCTACACCTTC
CASSIILGAGGYTF
>TRBV4-2|.|TRBJ2-5|TRBD2
TGTGCCAGCAGCCAAACAGGGACTAGCGGAGCAATCCAAGAGACCCAGTACTTC
CASSQTGTSGAIQETQYF
>TRBV7-2|.|TRBJ2-7|.
TGTGCCAGCAGCTTAGTTGCGGGGCTAACCTACGAGCAGTACTTC
CASSLVAGLTYEQYF
>TRBV10-3|.|TRBJ2-7|TRBD1
TGTGCCACTACCGGGACAGAAATCTACGAGCAGTACTTC
CATTGTEIYEQYF
>TRBV28|.|TRBJ2-3|TRBD2
TGTGCCAGCAGTTCCACCGGGACTAGCGGCACAGATACGCAGTATTTT
CASSSTGTSGTDTQYF
>TRBV4-1|.|TRBJ1-5|.
TGCGCCAGCAGCCAAGTTTACAGGGTGAGCAATCAGCCCCAGCATTTT
CASSQVYRVSNQPQHF